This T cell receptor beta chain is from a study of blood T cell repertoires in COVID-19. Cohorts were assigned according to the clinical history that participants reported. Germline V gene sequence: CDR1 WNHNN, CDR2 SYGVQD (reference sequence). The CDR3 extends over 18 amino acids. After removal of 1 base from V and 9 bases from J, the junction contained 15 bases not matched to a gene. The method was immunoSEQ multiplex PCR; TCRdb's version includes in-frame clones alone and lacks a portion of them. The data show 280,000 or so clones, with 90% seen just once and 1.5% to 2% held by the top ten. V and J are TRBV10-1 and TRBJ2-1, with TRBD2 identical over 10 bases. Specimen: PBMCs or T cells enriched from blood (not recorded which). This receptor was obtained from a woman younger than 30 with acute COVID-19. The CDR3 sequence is CASSEWGRGLAGDSEQFF. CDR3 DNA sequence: TGCGCCAGCAGTGAGTGGGGCAGGGGGCTAGCGGGAGACAGTGAGCAGTTCTTC.